This TCR beta chain was recovered during a study of blood T cell repertoires in COVID-19. Across the whole study: The United States, Italy and Spain were the sources of the acute and convalescent COVID-19 samples.

The table came from immunoSEQ multiplex PCR; TCRdb's copy has only in-frame clones and leaves some out. The data hold roughly 250,000 clones, with around 90% observed a single time. This CDR3 spans 14 amino acids. V lost 6 bases and J 6 bases, leaving 14 bases between the germline ends. The germline V gene has CDR1 LNHDA and CDR2 SQIVND (reference sequence). The source of this sequence is a woman in her 40s who had recovered from COVID-19. Sequenced sample: peripheral blood. The chain carries TRBV19 and TRBJ1-4; tentative D call: TRBD1 (5 bases). The CDR3, as DNA: TGTGCCAGTAGGCACCGGACATGGGATGAAAAACTGTTTTTT. Translation gives CASRHRTWDEKLFF.